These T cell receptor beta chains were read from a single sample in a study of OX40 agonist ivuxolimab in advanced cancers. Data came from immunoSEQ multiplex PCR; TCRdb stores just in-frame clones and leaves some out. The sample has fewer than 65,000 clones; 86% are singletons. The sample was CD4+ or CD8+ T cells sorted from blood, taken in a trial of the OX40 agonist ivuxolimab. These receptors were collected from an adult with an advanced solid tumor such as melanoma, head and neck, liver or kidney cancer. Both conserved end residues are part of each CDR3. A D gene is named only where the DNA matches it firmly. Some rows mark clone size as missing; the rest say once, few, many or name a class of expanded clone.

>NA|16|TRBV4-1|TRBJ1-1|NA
CASSQEIPGVGAEAFF
TGCGCCAGCAGCCAAGAAATCCCAGGGGTTGGTGCTGAAGCTTTCTTT
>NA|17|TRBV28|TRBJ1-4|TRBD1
CASSLFLAGGPNEKLFF
TGTGCCAGCAGTTTATTCTTGGCAGGGGGCCCTAATGAAAAACTGTTTTTT
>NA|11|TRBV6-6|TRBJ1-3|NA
CASLSGNTIYF
TGTGCCAGCCTATCTGGAAACACCATATATTTT
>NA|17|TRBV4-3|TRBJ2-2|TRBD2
CASSQDSSGGGTGELFF
TGCGCCAGCAGCCAAGATAGTAGCGGGGGTGGCACCGGGGAGCTGTTTTTT
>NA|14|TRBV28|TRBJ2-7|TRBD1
CASSRWDRGVEQYF
TGTGCCAGCAGCAGATGGGACAGGGGAGTCGAGCAGTACTTC
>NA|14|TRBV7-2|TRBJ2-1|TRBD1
CASRPGQEYNEQFF
TGTGCCAGCAGGCCGGGACAGGAGTACAATGAGCAGTTCTTC
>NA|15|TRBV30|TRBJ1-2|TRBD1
CAWTTGGAGSYGYTF
TGTGCCTGGACGACAGGGGGCGCTGGGAGCTATGGCTACACCTTC
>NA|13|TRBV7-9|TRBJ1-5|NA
CASSLAGSQPQHF
TGTGCCAGCAGCTTAGCGGGGAGTCAGCCCCAGCATTTT
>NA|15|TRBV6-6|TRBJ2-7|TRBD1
CASSYRDRGTYEQYF
TGTGCCAGCAGTTACCGGGACAGGGGTACCTACGAGCAGTACTTC
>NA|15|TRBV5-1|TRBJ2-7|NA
CASSLTGPQAYEQYF
TGCGCCAGCAGCTTAACAGGACCACAGGCCTACGAGCAGTACTTC
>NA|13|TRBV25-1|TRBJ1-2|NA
CASSEGGNYGYTF
TGTGCCAGCAGTGAGGGCGGGAACTATGGCTACACCTTC
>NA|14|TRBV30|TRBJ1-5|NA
CAWSSINGDQPQHF
TGTGCCTGGAGTTCGATCAATGGGGACCAGCCCCAGCATTTT
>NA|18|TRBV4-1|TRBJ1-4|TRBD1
CASSSQLGQGPANEKLFF
TGCGCCAGCAGCTCACAGCTTGGACAGGGCCCAGCTAATGAAAAACTGTTTTTT
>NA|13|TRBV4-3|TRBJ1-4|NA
CASSEGAGEKLFF
TGCGCCAGCAGCGAAGGCGCGGGGGAAAAACTGTTTTTT
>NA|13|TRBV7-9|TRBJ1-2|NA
CASSLSGRGGYTF
TGTGCCAGCAGCTTATCAGGTCGCGGGGGCTACACCTTC
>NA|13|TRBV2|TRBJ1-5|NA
CASNIDGNQPQHF
TGTGCCAGCAATATCGATGGCAATCAGCCCCAGCATTTT
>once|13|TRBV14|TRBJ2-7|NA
CASGPFARGEQYF
TGTGCCAGCGGCCCATTTGCCAGGGGCGAGCAGTACTTC
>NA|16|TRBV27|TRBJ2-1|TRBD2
CASRPLLAGGVNEQFF
TGTGCCAGCAGACCCCTCCTAGCGGGGGGTGTCAATGAGCAGTTCTTC
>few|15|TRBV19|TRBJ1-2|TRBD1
CASSTSQGVDYGYTF
TGTGCCAGTAGTACCTCCCAGGGGGTCGACTATGGCTACACCTTC
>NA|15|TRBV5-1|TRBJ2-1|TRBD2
CASSGGLAVYNEQFF
TGCGCCAGCAGTGGCGGTCTAGCGGTCTACAATGAGCAGTTCTTC
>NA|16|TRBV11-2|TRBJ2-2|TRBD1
CASSLTNRGSAGELFF
TGTGCCAGCAGCCTTACGAACAGGGGGAGTGCCGGGGAGCTGTTTTTT
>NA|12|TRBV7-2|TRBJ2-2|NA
CASDKGGWRLFF
TGTGCCAGCGATAAAGGAGGTTGGCGGCTGTTTTTT
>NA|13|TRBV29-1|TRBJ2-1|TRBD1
CSVSRDRNNEQFF
TGCAGCGTCTCCCGGGACAGAAACAATGAGCAGTTCTTC
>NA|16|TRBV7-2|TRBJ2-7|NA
CASSFLGLTASYEQYF
TGTGCCAGCAGCTTCCTTGGACTAACGGCGTCCTACGAGCAGTACTTC
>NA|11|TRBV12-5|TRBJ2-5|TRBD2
CASGEGLAQYF
TGTGCTAGTGGTGAGGGACTAGCACAGTACTTC
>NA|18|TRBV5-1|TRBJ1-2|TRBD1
CASSPRTRDREGKAGYTF
TGCGCCAGCAGCCCCCGCACCCGGGACAGGGAAGGGAAGGCGGGCTACACCTTC
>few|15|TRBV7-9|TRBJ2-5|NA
CASSLGTLLGETQYF
TGTGCCAGCAGCTTAGGGACACTCTTAGGGGAGACCCAGTACTTC
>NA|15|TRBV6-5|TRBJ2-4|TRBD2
CASSYSREEVNIQYF
TGTGCCAGCAGTTACTCTCGGGAGGAAGTAAACATTCAGTACTTC
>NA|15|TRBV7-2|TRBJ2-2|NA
CASSLVAGLGGELFF
TGTGCCAGCAGCTTAGTGGCGGGGTTGGGCGGGGAGCTGTTTTTT
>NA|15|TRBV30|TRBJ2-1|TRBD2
CAWTQRGGLGNEQFF
TGTGCCTGGACGCAACGGGGGGGCCTGGGGAATGAGCAGTTCTTC
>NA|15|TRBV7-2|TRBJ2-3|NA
CASSLVGQRTDTQYF
TGTGCCAGCAGCTTAGTGGGTCAACGAACAGATACGCAGTATTTT
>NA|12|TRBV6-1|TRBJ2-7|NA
CASSEAGREQYF
TGTGCCAGCAGTGAAGCGGGTCGAGAGCAGTACTTC
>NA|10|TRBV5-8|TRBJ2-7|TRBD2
CASPGGEQYF
TGTGCCAGCCCGGGGGGGGAGCAGTACTTC
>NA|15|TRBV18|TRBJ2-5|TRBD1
CASSPGTGAGETQYF
TGTGCCAGCTCACCGGGGACAGGGGCTGGAGAGACCCAGTACTTC
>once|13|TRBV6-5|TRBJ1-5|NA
CASRGGMAQPQHF
TGTGCCAGCCGCGGGGGTATGGCTCAGCCCCAGCATTTT
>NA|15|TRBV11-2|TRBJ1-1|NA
CASSLELGGYTEAFF
TGTGCCAGCAGCTTAGAGTTAGGGGGGTACACTGAAGCTTTCTTT
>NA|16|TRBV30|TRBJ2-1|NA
CAWSVVSSGSYNEQFF
TGTGCCTGGAGTGTAGTGAGTAGCGGCTCCTACAATGAGCAGTTCTTC
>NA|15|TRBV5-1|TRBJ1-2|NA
CASSLVAGDVYGYTF
TGCGCCAGCAGCTTGGTGGCAGGGGATGTCTATGGCTACACCTTC
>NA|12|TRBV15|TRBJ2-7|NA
CATGSRRYEQYF
TGTGCCACCGGGTCTAGACGATACGAGCAGTACTTC
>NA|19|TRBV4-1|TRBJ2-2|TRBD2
CASSQVSRRRGGLNGELFF
TGCGCCAGCAGCCAAGTGAGTCGTCGGCGGGGGGGCCTAAACGGGGAGCTGTTTTTT
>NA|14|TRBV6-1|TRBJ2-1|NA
CASSALEQESEQFF
TGTGCCAGCAGTGCCCTCGAGCAGGAGAGTGAGCAGTTCTTC
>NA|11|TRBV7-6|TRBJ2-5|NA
CASSFSETQYF
TGTGCCAGCAGCTTTTCGGAGACCCAGTACTTC
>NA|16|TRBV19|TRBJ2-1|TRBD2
CASSPRTSGSTNEQFF
TGTGCCAGTAGTCCTAGGACTAGCGGGAGTACGAATGAGCAGTTCTTC
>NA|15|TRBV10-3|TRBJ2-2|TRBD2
CAISGTSGSPGELFF
TGTGCCATCAGTGGGACTAGCGGGAGTCCCGGGGAGCTGTTTTTT
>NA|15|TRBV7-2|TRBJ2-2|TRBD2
CASSISGRRPGELFF
TGTGCCAGCAGCATAAGCGGGAGAAGGCCCGGGGAGCTGTTTTTT
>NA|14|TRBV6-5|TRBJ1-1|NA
CASMVGGSNTEAFF
TGTGCCAGCATGGTCGGGGGGTCGAACACTGAAGCTTTCTTT
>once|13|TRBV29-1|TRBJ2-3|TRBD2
CSIVGRAGDTQYF
TGCAGCATCGTGGGGAGGGCCGGGGATACGCAGTATTTT
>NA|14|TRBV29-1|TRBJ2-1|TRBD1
CSVRTGGGYNEQFF
TGCAGCGTTAGGACAGGGGGAGGCTACAATGAGCAGTTCTTC
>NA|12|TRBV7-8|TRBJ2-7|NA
CASSLQDHEQYF
TGTGCCAGCAGCTTACAGGATCACGAGCAGTACTTC
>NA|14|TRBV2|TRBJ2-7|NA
CASSDARRPSEQYF
TGTGCCAGCAGTGACGCCAGACGGCCCTCCGAGCAGTACTTC
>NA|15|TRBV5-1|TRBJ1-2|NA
CASSQDTAAGYGYTF
TGCGCCAGCAGCCAAGACACGGCCGCGGGCTATGGCTACACCTTC
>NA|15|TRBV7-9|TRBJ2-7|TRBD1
CASSRQGGLSYEQYF
TGTGCCAGCAGCCGACAGGGGGGTCTCTCCTACGAGCAGTACTTC